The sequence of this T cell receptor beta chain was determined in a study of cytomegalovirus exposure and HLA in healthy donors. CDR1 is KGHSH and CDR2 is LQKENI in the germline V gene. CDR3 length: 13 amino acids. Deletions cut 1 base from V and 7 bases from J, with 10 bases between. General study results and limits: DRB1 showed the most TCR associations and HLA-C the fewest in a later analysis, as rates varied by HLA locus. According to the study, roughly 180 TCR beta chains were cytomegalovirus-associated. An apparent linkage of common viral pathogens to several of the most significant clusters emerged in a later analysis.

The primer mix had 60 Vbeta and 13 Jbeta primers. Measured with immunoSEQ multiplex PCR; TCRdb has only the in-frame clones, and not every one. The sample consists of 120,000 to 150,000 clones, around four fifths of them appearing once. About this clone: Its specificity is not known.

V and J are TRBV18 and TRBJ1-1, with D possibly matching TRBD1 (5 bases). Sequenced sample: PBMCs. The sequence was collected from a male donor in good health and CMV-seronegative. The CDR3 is CASSPQGHVEAFF. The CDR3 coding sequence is TGTGCCAGCTCACCACAAGGACACGTTGAAGCTTTCTTT.